Included here is one T cell receptor beta chain sequence, with context. Its antigen is still unknown. The primer mix had 60 Vbeta and 13 Jbeta primers. Methods used by the authors: A later analysis counted some 87 million unique TCR beta chains, around 11 million shared. Sequenced by immunoSEQ multiplex PCR; TCRdb stores in-frame clones only, minus some. D and trimming were read from the DNA, whereas the V and J calls and clone size are those reported in that table. The sample records roughly 130,000 clones, over 70% being singletons. The entry originates in a study of cytomegalovirus exposure and HLA in healthy donors. Study-wide results and caveats: Beyond CMV serostatus, there was no information to go on about immune exposure. Previously analyzed data showed that most TCR beta V segments were productive at a frequency of about 90% or about 30%. Later analysis suggested links between common viral pathogens and several top significant clusters.

Trimming removed 5 bases at V and 1 base at J, with 8 bases between. This CDR3 is built from 13 residues. CDR1 SGHAT and CDR2 FQDESV come from the germline V gene (reference sequence). This TCR came from a woman between 40 and 55 years old in good health and CMV-seronegative. The specimen sequenced was PBMCs. The chain combines TRBV11-1 with TRBJ1-1, with a weak D call TRBD1 (6 bases). CDR3 sequence: CASSRRGNTEAFF. In DNA, the CDR3 is TGTGCCAGCAGCCGCAGGGGGAACACTGAAGCTTTCTTT.